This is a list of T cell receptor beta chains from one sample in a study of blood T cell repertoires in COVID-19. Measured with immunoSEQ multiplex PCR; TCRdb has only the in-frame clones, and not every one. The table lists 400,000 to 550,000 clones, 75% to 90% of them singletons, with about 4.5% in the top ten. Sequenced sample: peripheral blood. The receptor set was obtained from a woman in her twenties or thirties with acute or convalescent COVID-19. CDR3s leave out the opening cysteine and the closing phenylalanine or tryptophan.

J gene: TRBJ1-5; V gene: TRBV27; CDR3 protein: ASSLQGLGQPQH
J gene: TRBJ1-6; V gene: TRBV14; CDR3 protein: ASSYGDRGGSPLH
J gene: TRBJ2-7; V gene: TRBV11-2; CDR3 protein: ASSLGPTTGGYEQY
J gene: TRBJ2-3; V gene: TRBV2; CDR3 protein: ASSRTSGRSTDTQY
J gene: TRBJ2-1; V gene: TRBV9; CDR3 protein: ASSVAGDEQF
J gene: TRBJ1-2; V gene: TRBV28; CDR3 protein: ASSLGGDSYGYT
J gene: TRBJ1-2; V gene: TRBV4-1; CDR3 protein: ASSQSNSRYGYT
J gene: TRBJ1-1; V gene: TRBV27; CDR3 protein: ASSLSGTGGTNTEAF
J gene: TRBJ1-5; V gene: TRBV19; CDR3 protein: ASAGGLGQPQH
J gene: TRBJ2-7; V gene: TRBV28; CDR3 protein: ASRRETVAYEQY
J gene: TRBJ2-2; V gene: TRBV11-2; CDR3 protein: ASSPGQGTGELF
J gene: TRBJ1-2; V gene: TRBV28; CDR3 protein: ASSLQKVNYGYT
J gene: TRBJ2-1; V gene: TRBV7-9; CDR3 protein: ASFPDQEAHEQF
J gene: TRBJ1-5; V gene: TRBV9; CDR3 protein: ASSEHATGAQH
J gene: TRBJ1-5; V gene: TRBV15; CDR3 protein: ATSRDGQVNQPQH
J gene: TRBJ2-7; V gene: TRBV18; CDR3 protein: ASSRGQNYEQY
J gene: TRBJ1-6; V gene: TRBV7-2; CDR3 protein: ASSLVAGQLNSPLH
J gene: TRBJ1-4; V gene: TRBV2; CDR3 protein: ASKPDRSLYEKLF
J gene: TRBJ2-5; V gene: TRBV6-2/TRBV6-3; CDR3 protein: ASSYSPGRGEQTQY
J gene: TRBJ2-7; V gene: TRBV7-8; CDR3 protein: ASSFSGGHEQY
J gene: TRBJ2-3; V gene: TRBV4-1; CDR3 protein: ASSLTAGLQGPETQY
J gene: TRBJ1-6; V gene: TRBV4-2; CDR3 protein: ASSQVNPGQGFNSPLH
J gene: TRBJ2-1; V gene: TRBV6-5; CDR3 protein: ASYGANEQF
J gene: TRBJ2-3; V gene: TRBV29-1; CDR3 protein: SVEGVQLADTQY
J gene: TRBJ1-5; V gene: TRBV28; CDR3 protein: ASSLGGGRQPQH
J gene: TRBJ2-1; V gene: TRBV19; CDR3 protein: ASSPRTGSSYNEQF
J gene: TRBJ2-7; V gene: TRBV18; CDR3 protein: ASSPGLNYEQY
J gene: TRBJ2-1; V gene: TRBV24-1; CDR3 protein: ATSDLWDRDNEQF
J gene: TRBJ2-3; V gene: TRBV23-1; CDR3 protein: ASSQSNPAGGLRDTQY